This T cell receptor (beta chain) was identified during a study of blood T cell repertoires in COVID-19. Across the study: Italy, Spain and the United States were the sources of the convalescent and acute COVID-19 samples. Sample material is recorded as cDNA or gDNA derived from T cells, B-cell-depleted T cells, or PBMCs.

As originally analysed: Reference gene primers were amplified, and this amplification served to estimate nucleated cell counts. Sequenced by immunoSEQ multiplex PCR; TCRdb stores in-frame clones only, minus some. The V and J calls and clone size are taken from that table; D and trimming were inferred from the DNA. The sample lists around 15,000 clones, roughly four fifths occurring once. The V end lost 1 base, the J end lost 12 bases, and 8 bases lay between the germline ends. This CDR3 is built from 11 residues. Germline-derived CDR1 and CDR2 are SEHNR and FQNEAQ (reference sequence). This receptor was identified in a man older than 75 with active COVID-19. The rearrangement joins TRBV7-9 to TRBJ2-3; TRBD2 might be the D (6 bases). The source material was peripheral blood. The CDR3 nucleotides are TGTGCCAGCAGCTTAGGGCGGGGCCAGTATTTT. Encoded protein: CASSLGRGQYF.